Following are 14 T cell receptor beta chains from one sample sequenced in a study of T-cell memory formation after mild COVID-19. Each CDR3 protein gets one entry after TCRdb re-called the 5' RACE reads with MiXCR. The repertoire includes about 90,000 distinct CDR3 sequences, over 13% of them detected once, and approximately 40% sits in the top ten. Material for sequencing was PBMCs or a T cell subset sorted from them (not recorded which). These receptors all stem from a man between 18 and 29 years old who had mild COVID-19 (a few samples of this study predate the infection). Cell type and time point are not known.

This chain links TRBV19 with TRBJ2-2; TRBD1 is a possible D gene (5 bases). This CDR3 comprises 17 residues. CDR1 is LNHDA and CDR2 is SQIVND in the germline V gene (reference sequence). Trimming pared 2 bases from V and 0 bases from J, leaving 13 bases between. As DNA, the CDR3 is TGTGCCAGTAGTATACCGACAGCTGACCCGAACACCGGGGAGCTGTTTTTT. Its protein product is CASSIPTADPNTGELFF.

The chain joins TRBV7-8 to TRBJ2-3, with 9 nucleotides matching TRBD2. Losses at the gene ends were 6 bases for V and 6 bases for J; bases not matched to a gene: 10. CDR3 length: 15 amino acids. Germline CDR1 and CDR2: SGHVS and FQNEAQ. The CDR3 DNA sequence: TGTGCCAGCAGAAAAGGCGGGGGGGCCTTGGATACGCAGTATTTT. Its translation: CASRKGGGALDTQYF.

The genes are TRBV3-1 and TRBJ2-2; 8 nucleotides match TRBD1. V gave up 5 bases and J gave up 1 base; unmatched junction bases: 12. The CDR3 consists of 18 residues. CDR1 is LGHDT and CDR2 is YNNKEL in the germline V gene (reference sequence). CDR3 DNA sequence: TGTGCCAGCAGCTCTTACGCCTACGGACAGGGGAACACCGGGGAGCTGTTTTTT. Residues: CASSSYAYGQGNTGELFF.

The genes are TRBV7-2 and TRBJ2-1, with a tentative D call TRBD2 (6 bases). Germline V lookup: CDR1 SGHTA, CDR2 FQGNSA. The CDR3 is 13 residues long. Trimming shortened V by 2 bases and J by 5 bases, and 7 bases separated the two germline ends. CDR3 sequence reads: CASSLPGDNEQFF. The CDR3, as DNA: TGTGCCAGCAGCTTACCGGGAGACAATGAGCAGTTCTTC.

This clonotype was observed a few times. The chain joins TRBV12-3 or TRBV12-4 to TRBJ2-3; no clear D gene. This CDR3 has 12 amino acids. Deletions cut 6 bases from V and 4 bases from J, with 8 bases between. The CDR3 coding sequence is TGTGCCAGCAGCACGACTCCAGATACGCAGTATTTT. It specifies CASSTTPDTQYF.

V and J are TRBV20-1 and TRBJ2-7; possible D gene TRBD1, 5 bases. V lost 5 bases to trimming and J lost 5 bases, with 19 bases between them. The CDR3 totals 14 residues. The germline V gene encodes CDR1 DFQATT and CDR2 SNEGSKA (reference sequence). The CDR3 bases are TGCAGTGCTGACAGTACTAAGGATAGGAACGAGCAGTACGTC. Residues: CSADSTKDRNEQYV.

In its sample, this clonotype was seen many times. V gene TRBV4-3 combines with J gene TRBJ2-7; D is perhaps TRBD2 (5 bases). The V gene's germline CDR1 is LGHNA and CDR2 YSLEER. The CDR3 loop spans 13 amino acids. V was trimmed by 4 bases and J by 4 bases, leaving 11 bases between them. In DNA form, the CDR3 reads TGCGCCAGCAGCCGAGACACGGGATACGAGCAGTACGTC. Its translation is CASSRDTGYEQYV.

The CDR3 bases are TGTGCCAGCAGCTTATACCGGGACTCCCCCAGGCTGCTGCATTTT. Its translation is CASSLYRDSPRLLHF. This chain connects TRBV5-4 to TRBJ1-5, with a weak D call TRBD1 (5 bases). V was shortened by 2 bases and J by 15 bases, with 24 bases between the two germline ends. This CDR3 comprises 15 residues. Germline V gene sequence: CDR1 SGHNT, CDR2 YYREEE (reference sequence).

This clonotype was found a few times. The V call is TRBV5-1, the J call TRBJ2-1; TRBD2 matches 9 bases. CDR1 is SGHRS and CDR2 is YFSETQ in the germline V gene. V shed 6 bases, J shed 2 bases, and the junction held 6 bases outside the gene matches. This CDR3 has 15 residues. The CDR3 DNA follows: TGCGCCAGCACCCCTAGCGGGGCGGCCTACAATGAGCAGTTCTTC. As protein: CASTPSGAAYNEQFF.

This clonotype was observed a few times. The chain is built from TRBV4-2 and TRBJ1-4, with D perhaps matching TRBD1 (6 bases). Germline V gene sequence: CDR1 LGHNA, CDR2 YNFKEQ. CDR3 length: 16 amino acids. Trimming removed 0 bases at V and 7 bases at J, with 15 bases between. The CDR3 region is CASSQEAQGLSEKLFF. In DNA form, the CDR3 reads TGTGCCAGCAGCCAAGAGGCACAGGGCCTCAGTGAAAAACTGTTTTTT.

The V gene is TRBV6-5, the J gene TRBJ2-1; D is uncertain. Trimming left V 2 bases short and J 7 bases short, with 6 bases between. The CDR3 length is 12 residues. Germline V gene data show CDR1 as MNHEY and CDR2 as SVGAGI. CDR3 amino acids: CASSYTGNEQFF. The CDR3 DNA follows: TGTGCCAGCAGTTACACTGGGAATGAGCAGTTCTTC.

This clonotype was counted only a few times. The genes are TRBV4-2 and TRBJ1-2; D is perhaps TRBD1 (5 bases). This CDR3 is built from 12 residues. V lost 1 base, J lost 10 bases, and 10 bases lay in between. Germline assignment: CDR1 LGHNA and CDR2 YNFKEQ. The CDR3: CASSQAGADYTF. The CDR3 DNA reads as TGTGCCAGCAGCCAAGCCGGGGCCGACTACACCTTC.

The rearrangement uses TRBV7-3 and TRBJ2-2; no reliable D call. V lost 5 bases and J 5 bases, leaving 15 bases between the germline ends. This CDR3 is 15 amino acids long. The V gene's germline CDR1 is SGHTA and CDR2 FQGTGA. The CDR3, as DNA: TGTGCCAGCAGCACCAGCCCTAATCCTACCGGGGAGCTGTTTTTT. Protein sequence: CASSTSPNPTGELFF. Looking up the rest from reference TRBV7-3 and TRBJ2-2 gives the full variable domain: GAGVSQTPSNKVTEKGKYVELRCDPISGHTALYWYRQSLGQGPEFLIYFQGTGAADDSGLPNDRFFAVRPEGSVSTLKIQRTERGDSAVYLCASSTSPNPTGELFFGEGSRLTVL.

This chain connects TRBV11-2 to TRBJ2-7; tentative D call: TRBD2 (5 bases). CDR3 length: 13 amino acids. Germline V lookup: CDR1 SGHAT, CDR2 FQNNGV. The ends were cut back, 3 bases at V and 5 bases at J, with 11 bases in the middle. The DNA for the CDR3 is TGTGCCAGCAGCTTTGAGGGCGACCACGAGCAGTACTTC. Translated, it gives CASSFEGDHEQYF.